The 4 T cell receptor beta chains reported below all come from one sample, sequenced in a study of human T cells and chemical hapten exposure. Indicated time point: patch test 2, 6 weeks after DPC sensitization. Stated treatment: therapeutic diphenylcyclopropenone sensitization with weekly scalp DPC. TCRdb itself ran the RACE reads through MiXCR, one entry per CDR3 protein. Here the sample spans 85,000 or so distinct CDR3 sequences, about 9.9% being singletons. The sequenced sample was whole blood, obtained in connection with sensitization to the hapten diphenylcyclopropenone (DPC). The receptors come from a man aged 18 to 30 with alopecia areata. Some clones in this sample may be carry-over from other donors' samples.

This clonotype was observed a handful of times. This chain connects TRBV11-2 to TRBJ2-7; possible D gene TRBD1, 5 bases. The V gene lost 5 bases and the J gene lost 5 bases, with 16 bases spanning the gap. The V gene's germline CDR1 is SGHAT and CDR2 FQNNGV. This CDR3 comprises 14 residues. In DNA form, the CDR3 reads TGTGCCAGCAGCGACGCCAGAAGGGGCGACGAGCAGTACTTC. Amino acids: CASSDARRGDEQYF.

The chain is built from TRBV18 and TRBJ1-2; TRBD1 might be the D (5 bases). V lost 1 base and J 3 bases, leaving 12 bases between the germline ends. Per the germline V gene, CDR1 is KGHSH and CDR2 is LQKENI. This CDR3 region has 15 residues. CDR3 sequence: CASSPQEGTYYGYTF. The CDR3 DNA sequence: TGTGCCAGCTCACCACAGGAAGGGACTTACTATGGCTACACCTTC.

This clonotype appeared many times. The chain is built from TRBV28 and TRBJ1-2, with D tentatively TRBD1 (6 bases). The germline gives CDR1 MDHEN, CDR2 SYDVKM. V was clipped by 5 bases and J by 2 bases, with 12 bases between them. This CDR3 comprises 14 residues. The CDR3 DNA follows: TGTGCCAGCAGTCCACTCAGGGGAAACTATGGCTACACCTTC. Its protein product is CASSPLRGNYGYTF.

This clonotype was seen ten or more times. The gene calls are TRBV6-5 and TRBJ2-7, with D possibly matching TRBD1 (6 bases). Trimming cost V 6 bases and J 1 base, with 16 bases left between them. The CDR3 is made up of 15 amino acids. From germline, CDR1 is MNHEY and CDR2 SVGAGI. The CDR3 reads CASSPGVERSYEQYV. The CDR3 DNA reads TGTGCCAGCAGCCCAGGGGTGGAGAGATCCTACGAGCAGTACGTC.